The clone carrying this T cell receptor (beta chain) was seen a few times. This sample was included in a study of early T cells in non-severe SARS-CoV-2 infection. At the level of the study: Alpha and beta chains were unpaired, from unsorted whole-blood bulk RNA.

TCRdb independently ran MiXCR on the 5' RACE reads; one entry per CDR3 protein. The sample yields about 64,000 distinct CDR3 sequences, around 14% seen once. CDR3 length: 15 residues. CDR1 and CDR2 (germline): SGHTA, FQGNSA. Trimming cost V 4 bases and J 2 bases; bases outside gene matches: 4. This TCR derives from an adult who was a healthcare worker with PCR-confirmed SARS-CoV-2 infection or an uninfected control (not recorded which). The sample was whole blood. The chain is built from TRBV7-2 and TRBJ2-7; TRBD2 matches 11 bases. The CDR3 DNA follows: TGTGCCAGCAGCTCGGGGACTAGCGGACCCTACGAGCAGTACTTC. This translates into CASSSGTSGPYEQYF.